The sample holds a few counts of the clone carrying this TCR beta chain. This sample is part of a study of T-cell reconstitution after alpha-beta-depleted transplantation in children. The V end lost 4 bases, the J end lost 6 bases, and 10 bases lay between the germline ends. The CDR3 extends over 12 amino acids. Germline V CDR1 and CDR2: SGHDT, YYEEEE. Unique molecular identifiers were incorporated during preparation of the TCRbeta library. TCRdb fed the PCR reads into MiXCR, producing one record per CDR3 protein. The repertoire holds hundreds of thousands of distinct CDR3 sequences, with 10% to 15% as singletons.

The rearrangement uses TRBV5-6 and TRBJ2-5; the D gene is possibly TRBD2 (6 bases). The sequence derives from a male patient under 18 who had a stem cell transplant for acute myeloid leukemia, so the T cells may come from the graft donor. The source material was PBMCs, mostly from graft donor cells, sampled 360 days after TCRalphabeta/CD19-depleted stem cell transplant. For the CDR3, the DNA is TGTGCCAGCAGCCTAGCGAGAAAGACCCAGTACTTC. Its translation: CASSLARKTQYF.